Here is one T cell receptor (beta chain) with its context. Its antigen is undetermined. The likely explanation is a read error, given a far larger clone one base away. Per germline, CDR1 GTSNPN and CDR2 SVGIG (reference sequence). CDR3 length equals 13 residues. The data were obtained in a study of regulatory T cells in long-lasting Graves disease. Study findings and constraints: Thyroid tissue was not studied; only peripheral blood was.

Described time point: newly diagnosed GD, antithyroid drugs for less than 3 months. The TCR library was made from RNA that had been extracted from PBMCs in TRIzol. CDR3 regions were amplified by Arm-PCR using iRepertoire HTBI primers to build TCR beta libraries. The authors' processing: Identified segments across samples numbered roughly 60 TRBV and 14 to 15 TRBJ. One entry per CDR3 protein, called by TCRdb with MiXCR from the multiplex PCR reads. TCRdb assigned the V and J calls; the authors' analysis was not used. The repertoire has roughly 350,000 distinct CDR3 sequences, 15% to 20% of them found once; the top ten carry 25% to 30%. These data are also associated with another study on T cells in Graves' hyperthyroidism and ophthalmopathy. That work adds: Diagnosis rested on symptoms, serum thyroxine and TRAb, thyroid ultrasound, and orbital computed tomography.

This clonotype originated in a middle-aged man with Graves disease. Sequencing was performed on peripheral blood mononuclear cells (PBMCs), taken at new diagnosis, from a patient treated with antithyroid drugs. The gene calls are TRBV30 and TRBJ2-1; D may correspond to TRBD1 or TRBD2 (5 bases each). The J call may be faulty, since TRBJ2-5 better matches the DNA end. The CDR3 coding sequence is TGTGCCTGGAGTGTCGGGGCCCAAGAGACCCAGTACTTC. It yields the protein CAWSVGAQETQYF.